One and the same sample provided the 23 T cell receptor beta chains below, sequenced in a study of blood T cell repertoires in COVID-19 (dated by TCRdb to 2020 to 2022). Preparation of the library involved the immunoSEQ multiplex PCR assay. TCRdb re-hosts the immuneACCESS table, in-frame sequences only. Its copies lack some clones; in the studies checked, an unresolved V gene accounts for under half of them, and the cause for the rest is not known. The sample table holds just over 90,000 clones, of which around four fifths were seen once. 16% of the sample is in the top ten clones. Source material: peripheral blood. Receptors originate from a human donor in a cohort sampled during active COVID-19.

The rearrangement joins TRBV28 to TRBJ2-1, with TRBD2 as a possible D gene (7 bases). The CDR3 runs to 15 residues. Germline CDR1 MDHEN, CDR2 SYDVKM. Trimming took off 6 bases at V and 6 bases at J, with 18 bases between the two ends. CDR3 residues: CASRSAGAPLNEQFF. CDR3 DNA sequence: TGTGCCAGCAGGTCGGCGGGGGCCCCACTCAATGAGCAGTTCTTC.

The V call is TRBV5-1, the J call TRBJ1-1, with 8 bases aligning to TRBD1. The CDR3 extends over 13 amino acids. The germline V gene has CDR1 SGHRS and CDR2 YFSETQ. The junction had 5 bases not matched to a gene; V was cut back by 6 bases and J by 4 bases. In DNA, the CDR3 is TGCGCCAGCACACAGGGGGGGTCCACTGAAGCTTTCTTT. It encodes CASTQGGSTEAFF.

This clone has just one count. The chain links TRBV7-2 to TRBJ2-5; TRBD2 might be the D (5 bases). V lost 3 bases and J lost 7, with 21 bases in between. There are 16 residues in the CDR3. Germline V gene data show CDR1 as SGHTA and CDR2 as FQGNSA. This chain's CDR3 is CASSFQTEGRKGTQYF. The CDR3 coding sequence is TGTGCCAGCAGCTTCCAGACTGAGGGCCGCAAGGGGACCCAGTACTTC.

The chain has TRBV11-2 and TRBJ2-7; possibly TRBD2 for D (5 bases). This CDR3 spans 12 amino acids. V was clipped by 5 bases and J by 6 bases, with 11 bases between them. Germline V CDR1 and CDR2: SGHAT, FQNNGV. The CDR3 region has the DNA TGTGCCAGCAGCGGAGGCCGTGGCGAGCAGTACTTC. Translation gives CASSGGRGEQYF.

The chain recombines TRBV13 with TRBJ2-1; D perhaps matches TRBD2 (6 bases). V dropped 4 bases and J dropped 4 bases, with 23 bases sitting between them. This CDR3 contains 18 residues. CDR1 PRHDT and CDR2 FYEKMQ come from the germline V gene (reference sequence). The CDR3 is CASSSHPDYRLSYNEQFF. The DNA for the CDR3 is TGTGCCAGCAGCTCCCACCCGGACTACCGACTTTCATACAATGAGCAGTTCTTC.

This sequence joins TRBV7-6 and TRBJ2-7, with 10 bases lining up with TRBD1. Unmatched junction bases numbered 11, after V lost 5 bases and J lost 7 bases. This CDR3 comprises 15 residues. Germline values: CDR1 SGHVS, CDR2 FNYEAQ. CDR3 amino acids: CASSPRDRGKGEQYF. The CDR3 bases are TGTGCCAGCAGCCCCCGGGACAGGGGAAAAGGGGAGCAGTACTTC.

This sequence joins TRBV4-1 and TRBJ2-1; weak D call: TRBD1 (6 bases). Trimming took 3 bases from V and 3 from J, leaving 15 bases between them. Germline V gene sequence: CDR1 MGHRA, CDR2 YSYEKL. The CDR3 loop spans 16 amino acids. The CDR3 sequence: CASSQGHSSGYNEQFF. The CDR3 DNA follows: TGCGCCAGCAGCCAGGGACACTCCTCTGGCTACAATGAGCAGTTCTTC.

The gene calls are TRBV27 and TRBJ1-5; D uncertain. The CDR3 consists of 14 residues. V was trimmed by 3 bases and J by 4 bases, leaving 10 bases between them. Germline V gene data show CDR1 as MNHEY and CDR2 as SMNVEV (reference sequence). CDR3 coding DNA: TGTGCCAGCAGTTTGTCTCGGACTAATCAGCCCCAGCATTTT. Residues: CASSLSRTNQPQHF.

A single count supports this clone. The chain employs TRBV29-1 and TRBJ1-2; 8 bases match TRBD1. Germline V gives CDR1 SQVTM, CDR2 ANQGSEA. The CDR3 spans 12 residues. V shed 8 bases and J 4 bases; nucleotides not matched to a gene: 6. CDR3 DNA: TGCAGCACTGACAGGGGATCCTATGGCTACACCTTC. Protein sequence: CSTDRGSYGYTF.

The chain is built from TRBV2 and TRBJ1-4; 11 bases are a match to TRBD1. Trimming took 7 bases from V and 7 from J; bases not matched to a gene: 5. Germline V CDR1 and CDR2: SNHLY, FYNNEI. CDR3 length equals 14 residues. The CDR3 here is CASTGQGAGEKLFF. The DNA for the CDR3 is TGTGCCAGCACCGGACAGGGGGCAGGTGAAAAACTGTTTTTT.

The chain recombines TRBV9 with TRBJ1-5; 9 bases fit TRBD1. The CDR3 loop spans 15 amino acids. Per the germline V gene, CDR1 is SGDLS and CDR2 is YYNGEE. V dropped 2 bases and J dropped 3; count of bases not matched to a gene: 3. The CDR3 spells CASSVGDRANQPQHF. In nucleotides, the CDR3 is TGTGCCAGCAGCGTGGGGGACAGGGCCAATCAGCCCCAGCATTTT.

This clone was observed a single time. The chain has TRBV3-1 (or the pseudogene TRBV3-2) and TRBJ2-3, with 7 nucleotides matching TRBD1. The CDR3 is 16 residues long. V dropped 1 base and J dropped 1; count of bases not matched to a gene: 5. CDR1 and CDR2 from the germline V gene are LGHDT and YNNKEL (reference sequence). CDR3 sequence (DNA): TGTGCCAGCAGCCAAGGAAAAGGGGGCCGCACAGATACGCAGTATTTT. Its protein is CASSQGKGGRTDTQYF.

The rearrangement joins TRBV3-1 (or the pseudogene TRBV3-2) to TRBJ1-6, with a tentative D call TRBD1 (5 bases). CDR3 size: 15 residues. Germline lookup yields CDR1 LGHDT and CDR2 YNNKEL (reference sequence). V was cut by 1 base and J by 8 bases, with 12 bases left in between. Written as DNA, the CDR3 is TGTGCCAGCAGCCAAGGGCAGGGTGTCTATTCACCCCTCCACTTT. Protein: CASSQGQGVYSPLHF.

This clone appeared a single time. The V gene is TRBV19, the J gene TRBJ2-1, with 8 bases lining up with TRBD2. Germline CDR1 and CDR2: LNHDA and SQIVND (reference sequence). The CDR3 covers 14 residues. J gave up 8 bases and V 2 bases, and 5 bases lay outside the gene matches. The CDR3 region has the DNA TGTGCCAGTAGTATACGGGGGGGCCAGGATGAGCAGTTCTTC. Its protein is CASSIRGGQDEQFF.

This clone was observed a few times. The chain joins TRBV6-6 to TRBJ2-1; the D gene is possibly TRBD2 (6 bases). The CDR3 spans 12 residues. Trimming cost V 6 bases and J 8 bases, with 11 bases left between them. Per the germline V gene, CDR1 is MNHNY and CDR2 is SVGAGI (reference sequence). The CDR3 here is CASRPASDEQFF. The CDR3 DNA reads TGTGCCAGCAGACCCGCTAGCGATGAGCAGTTCTTC.

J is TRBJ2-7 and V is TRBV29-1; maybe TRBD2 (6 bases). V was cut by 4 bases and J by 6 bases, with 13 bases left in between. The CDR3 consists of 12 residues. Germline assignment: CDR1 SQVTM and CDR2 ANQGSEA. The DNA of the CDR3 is TGCAGCGTTGCCTTGGGGACTTCCGAGCAGTACTTC. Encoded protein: CSVALGTSEQYF.

CDR3 nucleotides: TGCGCCAGCAGCTCCGCAGGGGTTGGTCGGGACATTCAGTACTTC. This translates into CASSSAGVGRDIQYF. The V gene is TRBV5-1, the J gene TRBJ2-4; the D gene is possibly TRBD1 (6 bases). Trimming cost V 3 bases and J 8 bases, with 18 bases left between them. CDR1 is SGHRS, CDR2 YFSETQ, per germline. CDR3 size: 15 residues.

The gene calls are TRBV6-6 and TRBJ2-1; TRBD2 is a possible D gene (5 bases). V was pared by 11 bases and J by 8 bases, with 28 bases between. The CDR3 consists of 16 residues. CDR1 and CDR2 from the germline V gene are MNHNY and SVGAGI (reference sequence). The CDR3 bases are TGTGCCGAGGCGAAGACTGCCGCTCCTCTCGGGGATGAGCAGTTCTTC. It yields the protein CAEAKTAAPLGDEQFF.

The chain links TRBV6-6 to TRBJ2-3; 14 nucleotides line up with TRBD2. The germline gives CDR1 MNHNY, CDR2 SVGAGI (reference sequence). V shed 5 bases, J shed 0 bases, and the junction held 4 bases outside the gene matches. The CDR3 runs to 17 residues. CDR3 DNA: TGTGCCAGCAGTCTGACTAGCGGGGGGGCTAGCACAGATACGCAGTATTTT. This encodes CASSLTSGGASTDTQYF.

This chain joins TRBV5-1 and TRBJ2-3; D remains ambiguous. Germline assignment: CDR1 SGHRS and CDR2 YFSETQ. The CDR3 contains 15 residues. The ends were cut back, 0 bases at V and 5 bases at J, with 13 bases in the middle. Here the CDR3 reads CASSLEGSRLDTQYF. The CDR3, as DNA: TGCGCCAGCAGCTTGGAAGGTAGCAGACTAGATACGCAGTATTTT.

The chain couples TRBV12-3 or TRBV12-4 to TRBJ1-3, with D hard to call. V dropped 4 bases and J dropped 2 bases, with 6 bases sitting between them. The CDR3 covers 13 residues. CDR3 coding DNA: TGTGCCAGCAGTTCGGGAGCTGGAAACACCATATATTTT. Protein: CASSSGAGNTIYF.

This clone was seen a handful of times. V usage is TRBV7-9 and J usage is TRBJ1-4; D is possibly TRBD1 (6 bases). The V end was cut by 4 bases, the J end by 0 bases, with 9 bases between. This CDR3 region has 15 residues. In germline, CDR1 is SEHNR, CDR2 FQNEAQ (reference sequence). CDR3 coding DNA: TGTGCCAGCAGCTCGCGGACAGCAACTAATGAAAAACTGTTTTTT. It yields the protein CASSSRTATNEKLFF.

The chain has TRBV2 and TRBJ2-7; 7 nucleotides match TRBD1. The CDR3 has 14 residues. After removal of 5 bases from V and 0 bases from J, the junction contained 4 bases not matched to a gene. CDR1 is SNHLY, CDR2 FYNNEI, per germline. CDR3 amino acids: CASSIGTASYEQYF. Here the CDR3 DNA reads TGTGCCAGCAGTATCGGGACAGCCTCCTACGAGCAGTACTTC.